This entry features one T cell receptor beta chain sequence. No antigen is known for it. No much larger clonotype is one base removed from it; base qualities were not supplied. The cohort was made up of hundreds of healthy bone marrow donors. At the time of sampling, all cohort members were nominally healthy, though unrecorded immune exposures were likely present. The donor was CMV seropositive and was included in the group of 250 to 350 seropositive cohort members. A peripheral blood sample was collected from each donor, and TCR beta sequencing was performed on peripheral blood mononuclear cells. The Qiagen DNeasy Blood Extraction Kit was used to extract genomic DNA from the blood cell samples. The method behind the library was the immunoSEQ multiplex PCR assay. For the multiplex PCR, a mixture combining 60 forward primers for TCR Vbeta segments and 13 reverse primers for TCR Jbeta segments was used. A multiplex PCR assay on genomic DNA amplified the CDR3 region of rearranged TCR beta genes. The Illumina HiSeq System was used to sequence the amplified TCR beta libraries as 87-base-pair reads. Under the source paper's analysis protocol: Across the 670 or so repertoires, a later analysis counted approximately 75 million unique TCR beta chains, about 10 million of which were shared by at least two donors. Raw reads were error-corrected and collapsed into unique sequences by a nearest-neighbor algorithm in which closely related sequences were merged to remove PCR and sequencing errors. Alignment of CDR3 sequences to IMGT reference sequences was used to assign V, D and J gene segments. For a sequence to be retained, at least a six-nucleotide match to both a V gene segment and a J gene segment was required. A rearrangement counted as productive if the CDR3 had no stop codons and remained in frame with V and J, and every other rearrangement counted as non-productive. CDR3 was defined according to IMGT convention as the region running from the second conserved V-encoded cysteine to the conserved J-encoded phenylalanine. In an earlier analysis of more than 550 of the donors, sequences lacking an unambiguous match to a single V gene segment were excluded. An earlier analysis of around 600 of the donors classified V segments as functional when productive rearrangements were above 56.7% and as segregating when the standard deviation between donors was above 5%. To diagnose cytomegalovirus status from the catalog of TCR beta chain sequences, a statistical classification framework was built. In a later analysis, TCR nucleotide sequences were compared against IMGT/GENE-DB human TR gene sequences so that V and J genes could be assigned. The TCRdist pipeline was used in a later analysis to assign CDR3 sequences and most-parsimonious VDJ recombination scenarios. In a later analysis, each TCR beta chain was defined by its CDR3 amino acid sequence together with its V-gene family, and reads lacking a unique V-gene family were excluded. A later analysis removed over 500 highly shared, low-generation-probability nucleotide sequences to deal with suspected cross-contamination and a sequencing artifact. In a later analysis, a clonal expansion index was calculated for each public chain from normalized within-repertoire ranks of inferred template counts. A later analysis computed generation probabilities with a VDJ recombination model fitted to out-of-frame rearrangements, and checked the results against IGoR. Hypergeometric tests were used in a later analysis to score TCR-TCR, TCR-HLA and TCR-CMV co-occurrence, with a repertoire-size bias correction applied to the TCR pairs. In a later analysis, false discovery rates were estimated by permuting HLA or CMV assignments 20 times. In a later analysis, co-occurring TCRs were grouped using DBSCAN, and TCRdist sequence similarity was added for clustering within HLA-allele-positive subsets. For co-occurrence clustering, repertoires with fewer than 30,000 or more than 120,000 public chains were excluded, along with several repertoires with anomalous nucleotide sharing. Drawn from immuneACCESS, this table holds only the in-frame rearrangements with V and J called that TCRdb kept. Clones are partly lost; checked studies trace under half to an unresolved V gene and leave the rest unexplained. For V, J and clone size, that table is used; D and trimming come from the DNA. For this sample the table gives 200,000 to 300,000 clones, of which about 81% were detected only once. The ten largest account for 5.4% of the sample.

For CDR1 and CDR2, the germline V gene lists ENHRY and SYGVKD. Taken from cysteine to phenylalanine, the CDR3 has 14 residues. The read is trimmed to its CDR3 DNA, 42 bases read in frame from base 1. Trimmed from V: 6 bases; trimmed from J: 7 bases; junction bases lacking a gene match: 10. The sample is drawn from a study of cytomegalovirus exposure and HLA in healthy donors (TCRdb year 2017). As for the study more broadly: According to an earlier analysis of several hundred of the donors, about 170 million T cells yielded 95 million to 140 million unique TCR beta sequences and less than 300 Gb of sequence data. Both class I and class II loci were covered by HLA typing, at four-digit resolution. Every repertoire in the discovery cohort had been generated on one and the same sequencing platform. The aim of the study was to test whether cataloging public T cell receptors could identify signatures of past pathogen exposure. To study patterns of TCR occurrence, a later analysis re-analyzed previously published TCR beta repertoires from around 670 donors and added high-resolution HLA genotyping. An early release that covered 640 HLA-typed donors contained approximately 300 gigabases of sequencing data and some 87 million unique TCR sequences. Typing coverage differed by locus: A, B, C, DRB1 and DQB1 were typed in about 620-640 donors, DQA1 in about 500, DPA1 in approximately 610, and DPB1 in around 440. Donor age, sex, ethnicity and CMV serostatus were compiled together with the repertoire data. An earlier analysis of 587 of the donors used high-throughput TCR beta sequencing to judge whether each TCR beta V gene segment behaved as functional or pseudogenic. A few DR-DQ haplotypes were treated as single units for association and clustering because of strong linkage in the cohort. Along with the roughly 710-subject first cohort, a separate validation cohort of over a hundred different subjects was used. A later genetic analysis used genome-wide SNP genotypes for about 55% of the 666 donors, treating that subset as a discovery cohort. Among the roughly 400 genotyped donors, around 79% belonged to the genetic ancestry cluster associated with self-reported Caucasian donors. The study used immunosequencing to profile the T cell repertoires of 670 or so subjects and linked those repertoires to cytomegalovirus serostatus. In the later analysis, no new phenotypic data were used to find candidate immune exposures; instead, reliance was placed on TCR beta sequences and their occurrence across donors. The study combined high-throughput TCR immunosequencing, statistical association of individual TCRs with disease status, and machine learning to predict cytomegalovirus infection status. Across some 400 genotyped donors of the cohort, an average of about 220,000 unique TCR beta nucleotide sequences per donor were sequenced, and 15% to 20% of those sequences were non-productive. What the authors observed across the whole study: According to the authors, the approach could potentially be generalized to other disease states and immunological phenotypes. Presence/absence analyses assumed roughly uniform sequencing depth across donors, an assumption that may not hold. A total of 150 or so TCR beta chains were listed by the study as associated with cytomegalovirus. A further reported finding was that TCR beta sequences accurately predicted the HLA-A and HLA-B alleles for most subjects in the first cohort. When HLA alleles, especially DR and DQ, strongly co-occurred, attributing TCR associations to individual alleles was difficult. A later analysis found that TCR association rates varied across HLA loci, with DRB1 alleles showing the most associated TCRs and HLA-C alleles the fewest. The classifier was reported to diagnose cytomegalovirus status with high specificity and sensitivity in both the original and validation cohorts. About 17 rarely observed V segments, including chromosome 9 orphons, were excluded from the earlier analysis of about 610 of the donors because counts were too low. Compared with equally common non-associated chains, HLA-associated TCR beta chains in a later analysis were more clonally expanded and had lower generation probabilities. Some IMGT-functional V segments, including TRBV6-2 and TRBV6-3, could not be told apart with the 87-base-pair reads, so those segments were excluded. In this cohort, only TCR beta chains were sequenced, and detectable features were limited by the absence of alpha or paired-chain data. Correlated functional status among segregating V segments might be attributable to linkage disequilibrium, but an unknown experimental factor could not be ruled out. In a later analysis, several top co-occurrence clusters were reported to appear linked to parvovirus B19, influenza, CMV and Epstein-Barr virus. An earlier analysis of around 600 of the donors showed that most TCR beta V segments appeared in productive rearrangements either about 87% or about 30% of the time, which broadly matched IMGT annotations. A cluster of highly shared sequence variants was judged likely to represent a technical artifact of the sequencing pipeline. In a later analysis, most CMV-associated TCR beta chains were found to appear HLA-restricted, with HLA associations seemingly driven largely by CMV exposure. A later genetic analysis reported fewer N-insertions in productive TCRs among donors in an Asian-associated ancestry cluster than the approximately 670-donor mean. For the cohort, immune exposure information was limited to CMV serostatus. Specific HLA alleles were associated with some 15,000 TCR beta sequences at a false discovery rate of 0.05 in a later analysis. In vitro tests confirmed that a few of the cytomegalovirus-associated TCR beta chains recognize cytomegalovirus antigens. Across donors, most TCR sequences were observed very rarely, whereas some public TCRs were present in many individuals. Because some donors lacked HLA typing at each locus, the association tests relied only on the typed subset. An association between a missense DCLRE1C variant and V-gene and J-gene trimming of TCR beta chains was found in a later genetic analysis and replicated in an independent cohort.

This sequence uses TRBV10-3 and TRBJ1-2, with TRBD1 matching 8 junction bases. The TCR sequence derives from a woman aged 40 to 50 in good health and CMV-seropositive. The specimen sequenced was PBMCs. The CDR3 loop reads CAIRTTGEQAGYTF. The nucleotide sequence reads TGTGCCATCAGAACGACAGGGGAGCAGGCTGGCTACACCTTC.